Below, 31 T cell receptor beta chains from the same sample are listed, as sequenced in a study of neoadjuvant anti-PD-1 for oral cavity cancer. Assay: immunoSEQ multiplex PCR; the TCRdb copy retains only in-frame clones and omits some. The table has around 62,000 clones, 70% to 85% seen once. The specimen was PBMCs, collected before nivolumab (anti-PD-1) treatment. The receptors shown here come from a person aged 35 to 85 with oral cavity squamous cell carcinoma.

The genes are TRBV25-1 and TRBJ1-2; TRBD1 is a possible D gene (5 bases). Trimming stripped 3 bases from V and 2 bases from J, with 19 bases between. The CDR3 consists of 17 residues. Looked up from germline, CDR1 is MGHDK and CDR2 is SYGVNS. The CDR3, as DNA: TGTGCCAGCAGTGAGCTAATTCGAGGGACCTCCAACTATGGCTACACCTTC. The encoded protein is CASSELIRGTSNYGYTF.

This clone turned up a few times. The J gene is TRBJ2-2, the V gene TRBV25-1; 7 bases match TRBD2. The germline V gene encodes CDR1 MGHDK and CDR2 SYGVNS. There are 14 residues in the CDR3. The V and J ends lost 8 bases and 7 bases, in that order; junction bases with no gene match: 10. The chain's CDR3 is CASGMGGWNGELFF. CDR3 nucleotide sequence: TGTGCCAGCGGTATGGGGGGGTGGAACGGGGAGCTGTTTTTT. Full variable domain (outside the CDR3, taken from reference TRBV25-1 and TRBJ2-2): EADIYQTPRYLVIGTGKKITLECSQTMGHDKMYWYQQDPGMELHLIHYSYGVNSTEKGDLSSESTVSRIRTEHFPLTLESARPSHTSQYLCASGMGGWNGELFFGEGSRLTVL.

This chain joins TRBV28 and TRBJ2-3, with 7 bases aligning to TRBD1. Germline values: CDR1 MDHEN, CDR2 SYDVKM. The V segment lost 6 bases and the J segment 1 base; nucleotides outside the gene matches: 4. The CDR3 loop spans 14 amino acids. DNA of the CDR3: TGTGCCAGCAGACAGGGGACAGGCACAGATACGCAGTATTTT. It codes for CASRQGTGTDTQYF.

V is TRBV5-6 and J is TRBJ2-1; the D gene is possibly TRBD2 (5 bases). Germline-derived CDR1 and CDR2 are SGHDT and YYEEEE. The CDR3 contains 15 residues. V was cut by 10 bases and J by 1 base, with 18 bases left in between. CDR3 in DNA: TGTGCCTCGTTCGGCGGGTCGGAGTCCTACAATGAGCAGTTCTTC. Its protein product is CASFGGSESYNEQFF.

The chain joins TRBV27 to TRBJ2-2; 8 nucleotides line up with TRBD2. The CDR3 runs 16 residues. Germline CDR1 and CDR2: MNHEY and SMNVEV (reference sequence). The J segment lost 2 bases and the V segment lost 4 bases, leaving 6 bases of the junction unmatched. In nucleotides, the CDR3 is TGTGCCAGCAGTTCGAGGGGACTAGGAAACACCGGGGAGCTGTTTTTT. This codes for CASSSRGLGNTGELFF.

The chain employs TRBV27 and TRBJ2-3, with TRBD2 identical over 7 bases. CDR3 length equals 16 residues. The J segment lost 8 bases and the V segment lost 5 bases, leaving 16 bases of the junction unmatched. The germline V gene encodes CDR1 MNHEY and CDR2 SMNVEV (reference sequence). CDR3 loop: CASSPRELAGVGTQYF. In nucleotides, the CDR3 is TGTGCCAGCAGTCCTCGGGAGTTGGCGGGGGTCGGTACGCAGTATTTT.

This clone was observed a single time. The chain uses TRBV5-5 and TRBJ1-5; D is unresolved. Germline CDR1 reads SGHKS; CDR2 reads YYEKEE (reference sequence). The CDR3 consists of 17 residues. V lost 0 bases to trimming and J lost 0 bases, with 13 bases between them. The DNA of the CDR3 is TGTGCCAGCAGCTTGGGGAGATCCGTGGATAGCAATCAGCCCCAGCATTTT. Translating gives CASSLGRSVDSNQPQHF. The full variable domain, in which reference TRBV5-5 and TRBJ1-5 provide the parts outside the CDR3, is DAGVTQSPTHLIKTRGQQVTLRCSPISGHKSVSWYQQVLGQGPQFIFQYYEKEERGRGNFPDRFSARQFPNYSSELNVNALLLGDSALYLCASSLGRSVDSNQPQHFGDGTRLSIL.

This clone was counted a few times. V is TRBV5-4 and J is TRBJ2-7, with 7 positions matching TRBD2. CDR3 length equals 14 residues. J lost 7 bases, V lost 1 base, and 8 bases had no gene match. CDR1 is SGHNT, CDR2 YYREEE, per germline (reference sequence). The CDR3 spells CASSLPGEGREQYF. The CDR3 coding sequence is TGTGCCAGCAGCTTGCCGGGGGAGGGTAGGGAGCAGTACTTC.

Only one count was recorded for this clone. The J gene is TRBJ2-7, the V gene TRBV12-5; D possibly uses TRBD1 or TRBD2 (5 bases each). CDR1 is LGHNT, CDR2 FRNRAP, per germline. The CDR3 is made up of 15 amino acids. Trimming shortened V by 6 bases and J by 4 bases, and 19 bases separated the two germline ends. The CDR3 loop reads CASGRDASGVYEQYF. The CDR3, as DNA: TGTGCTAGTGGCCGGGACGCCTCTGGGGTATACGAGCAGTACTTC.

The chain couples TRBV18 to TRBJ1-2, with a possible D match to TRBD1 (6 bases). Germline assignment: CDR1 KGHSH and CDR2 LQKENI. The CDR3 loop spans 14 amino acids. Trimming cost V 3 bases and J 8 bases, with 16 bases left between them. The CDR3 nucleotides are TGTGCCAGCTCACCGTTCGACAGGCGACGGGGCTACACCTTC. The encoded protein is CASSPFDRRRGYTF.

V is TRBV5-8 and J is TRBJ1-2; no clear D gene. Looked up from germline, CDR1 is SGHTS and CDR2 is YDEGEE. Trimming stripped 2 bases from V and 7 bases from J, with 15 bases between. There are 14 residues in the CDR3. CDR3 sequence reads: CASSLGQVESGYTF. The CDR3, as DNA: TGTGCCAGCAGCTTAGGGCAGGTAGAGAGTGGCTACACCTTC.

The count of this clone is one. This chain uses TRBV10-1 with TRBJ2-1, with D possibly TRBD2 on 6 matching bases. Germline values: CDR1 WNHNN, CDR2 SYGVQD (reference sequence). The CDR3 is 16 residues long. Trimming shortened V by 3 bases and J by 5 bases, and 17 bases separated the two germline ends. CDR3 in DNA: TGCGCCAGCAGTGATGGGGTCGGGAGATCTAACAATGAGCAGTTCTTC. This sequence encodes CASSDGVGRSNNEQFF.

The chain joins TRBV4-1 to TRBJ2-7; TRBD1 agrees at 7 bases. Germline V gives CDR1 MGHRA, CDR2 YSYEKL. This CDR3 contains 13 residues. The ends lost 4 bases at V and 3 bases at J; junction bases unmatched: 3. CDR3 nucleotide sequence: TGCGCCAGCAGCCTGACAGGGAGCTACGAGCAGTACTTC. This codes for CASSLTGSYEQYF.

CDR3 sequence reads: CASSFQGVEKLFF. The CDR3 DNA follows: TGTGCCAGCAGCTTCCAGGGCGTAGAAAAACTGTTTTTT. This sequence joins TRBV5-6 and TRBJ1-4, with D maybe TRBD1 (5 bases). CDR1 SGHDT and CDR2 YYEEEE come from the germline V gene. CDR3 length: 13 residues. V was trimmed by 2 bases and J by 8 bases, leaving 10 bases between them. Variable domain in full (rest from reference TRBV5-6 and TRBJ1-4): DAGVTQSPTHLIKTRGQQVTLRCSPKSGHDTVSWYQQALGQGPQFIFQYYEEEERQRGNFPDRFSGHQFPNYSSELNVNALLLGDSALYLCASSFQGVEKLFFGSGTQLSVL.

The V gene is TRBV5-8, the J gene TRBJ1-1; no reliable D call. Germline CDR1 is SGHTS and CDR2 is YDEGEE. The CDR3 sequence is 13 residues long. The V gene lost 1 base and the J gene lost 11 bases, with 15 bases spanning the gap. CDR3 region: CASSLTPGRGAFF. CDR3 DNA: TGTGCCAGCAGCTTGACCCCGGGTAGAGGCGCTTTCTTT.

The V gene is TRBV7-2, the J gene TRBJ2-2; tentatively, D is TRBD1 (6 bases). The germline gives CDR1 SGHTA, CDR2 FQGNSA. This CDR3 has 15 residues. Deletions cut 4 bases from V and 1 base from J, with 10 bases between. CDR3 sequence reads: CASSYLQGNTGELFF. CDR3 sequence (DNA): TGTGCCAGCAGCTATTTACAGGGGAACACCGGGGAGCTGTTTTTT. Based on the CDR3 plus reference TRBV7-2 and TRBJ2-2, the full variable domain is GAGVSQSPSNKVTEKGKDVELRCDPISGHTALYWYRQSLGQGLEFLIYFQGNSAPDKSGLPSDRFSAERTGGSVSTLTIQRTQQEDSAVYLCASSYLQGNTGELFFGEGSRLTVL.

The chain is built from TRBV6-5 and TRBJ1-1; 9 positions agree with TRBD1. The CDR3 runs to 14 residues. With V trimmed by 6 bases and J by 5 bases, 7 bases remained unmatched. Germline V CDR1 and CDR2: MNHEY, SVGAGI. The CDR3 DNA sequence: TGTGCCAGCAGGACGACAGGGGGAGCAACTGAAGCTTTCTTT. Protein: CASRTTGGATEAFF.

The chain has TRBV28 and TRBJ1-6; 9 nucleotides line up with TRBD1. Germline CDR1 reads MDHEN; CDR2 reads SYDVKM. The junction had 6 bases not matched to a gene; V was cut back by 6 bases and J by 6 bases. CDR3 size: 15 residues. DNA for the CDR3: TGTGCCAGCAGAAGCCGGGACAGGGCTAATTCACCCCTCCACTTT. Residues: CASRSRDRANSPLHF. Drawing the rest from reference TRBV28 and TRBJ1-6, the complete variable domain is DVKVTQSSRYLVKRTGEKVFLECVQDMDHENMFWYRQDPGLGLRLIYFSYDVKMKEKGDIPEGYSVSREKKERFSLILESASTNQTSMYLCASRSRDRANSPLHFGNGTRLTVT.

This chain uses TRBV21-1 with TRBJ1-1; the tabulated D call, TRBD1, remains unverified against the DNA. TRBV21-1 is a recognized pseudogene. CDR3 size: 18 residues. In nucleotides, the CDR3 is TGTGCCAGCAGCGCGATACCGGGACAGGGTGAGGGGAAGCCTGAAGCTTTCTTT. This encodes CASSAIPGQGEGKPEAFF.

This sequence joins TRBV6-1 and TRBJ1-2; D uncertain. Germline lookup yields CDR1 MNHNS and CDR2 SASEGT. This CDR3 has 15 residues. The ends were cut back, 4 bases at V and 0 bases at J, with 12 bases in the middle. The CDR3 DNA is TGTGCCAGCAGTGCCTCGACGGGAACTAACTATGGCTACACCTTC. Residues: CASSASTGTNYGYTF.

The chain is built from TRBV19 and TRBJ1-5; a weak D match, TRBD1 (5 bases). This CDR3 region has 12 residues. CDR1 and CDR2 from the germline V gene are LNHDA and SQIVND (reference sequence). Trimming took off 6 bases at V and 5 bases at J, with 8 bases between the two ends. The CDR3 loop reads CASRQGDQPQHF. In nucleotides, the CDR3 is TGTGCCAGTAGGCAGGGAGATCAGCCCCAGCATTTT.

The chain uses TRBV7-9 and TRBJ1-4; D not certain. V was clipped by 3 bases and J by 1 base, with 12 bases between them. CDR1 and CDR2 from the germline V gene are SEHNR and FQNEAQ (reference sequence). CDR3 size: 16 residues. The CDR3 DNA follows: TGTGCCAGCAGCTTTCCAGCTGCGGAAACTAATGAAAAACTGTTTTTT. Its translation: CASSFPAAETNEKLFF.

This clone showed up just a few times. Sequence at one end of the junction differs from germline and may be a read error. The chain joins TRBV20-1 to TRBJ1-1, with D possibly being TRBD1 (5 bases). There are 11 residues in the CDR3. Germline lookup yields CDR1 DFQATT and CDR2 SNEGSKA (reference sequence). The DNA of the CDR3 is TGCAGTGCCCTCATCTCGGGGGTGGGTAACTTT. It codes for CSALISGVGNF.

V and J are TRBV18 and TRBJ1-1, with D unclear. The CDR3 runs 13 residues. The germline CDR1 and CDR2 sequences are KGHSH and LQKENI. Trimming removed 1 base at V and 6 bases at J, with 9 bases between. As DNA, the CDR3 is TGTGCCAGCTCACCACAGCAGGCGGCTGAAGCTTTCTTT. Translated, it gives CASSPQQAAEAFF.

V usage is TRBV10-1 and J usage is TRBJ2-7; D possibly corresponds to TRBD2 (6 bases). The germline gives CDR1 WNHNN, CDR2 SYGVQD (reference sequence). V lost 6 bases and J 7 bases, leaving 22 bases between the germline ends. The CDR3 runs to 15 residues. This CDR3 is CASSLGGTSGEEQYF. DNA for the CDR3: TGCGCCAGCAGCCTAGGAGGGACCTCGGGGGAAGAGCAGTACTTC.

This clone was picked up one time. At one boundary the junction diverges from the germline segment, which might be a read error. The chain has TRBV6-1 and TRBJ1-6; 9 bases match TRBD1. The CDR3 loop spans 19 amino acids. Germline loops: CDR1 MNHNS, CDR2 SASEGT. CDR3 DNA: TGTGCCAGCAGTGAATGGCGGGGGACAGGGATCGTCCAGAATTCACCCCTCTACTTT. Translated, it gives CASSEWRGTGIVQNSPLYF.

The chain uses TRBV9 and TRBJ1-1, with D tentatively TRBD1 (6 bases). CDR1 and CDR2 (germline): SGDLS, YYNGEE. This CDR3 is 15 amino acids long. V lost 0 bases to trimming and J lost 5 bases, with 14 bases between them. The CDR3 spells CASSVEGVRRTEAFF. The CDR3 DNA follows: TGTGCCAGCAGCGTAGAGGGGGTCCGGCGAACTGAAGCTTTCTTT.

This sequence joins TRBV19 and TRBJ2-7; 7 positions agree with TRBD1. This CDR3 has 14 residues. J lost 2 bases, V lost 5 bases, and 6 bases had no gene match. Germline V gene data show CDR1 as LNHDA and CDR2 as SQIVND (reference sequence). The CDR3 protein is CASSFGDRAYEQYF. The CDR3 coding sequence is TGTGCCAGTAGTTTCGGGGACAGAGCCTACGAGCAGTACTTC.

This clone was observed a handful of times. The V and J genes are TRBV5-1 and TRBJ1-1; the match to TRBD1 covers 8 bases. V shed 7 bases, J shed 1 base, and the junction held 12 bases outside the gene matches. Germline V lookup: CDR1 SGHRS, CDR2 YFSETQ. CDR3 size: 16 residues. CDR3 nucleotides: TGCGCCAGCGGCAGGGCGACAGGGGTGGGGAACACTGAAGCTTTCTTT. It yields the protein CASGRATGVGNTEAFF.

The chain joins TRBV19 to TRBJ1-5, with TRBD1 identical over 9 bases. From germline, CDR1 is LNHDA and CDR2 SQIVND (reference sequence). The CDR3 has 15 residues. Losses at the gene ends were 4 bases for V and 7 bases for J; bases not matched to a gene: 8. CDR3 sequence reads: CASSTVTGGGQPQHF. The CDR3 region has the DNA TGTGCCAGTAGTACTGTGACAGGGGGAGGACAGCCCCAGCATTTT.

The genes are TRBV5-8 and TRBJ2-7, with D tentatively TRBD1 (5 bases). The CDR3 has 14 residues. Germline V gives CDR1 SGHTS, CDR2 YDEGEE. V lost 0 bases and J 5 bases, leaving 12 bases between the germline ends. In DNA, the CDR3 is TGTGCCAGCAGCTTGGTGTCAGGGCTCAACGAGCAGTACTTC. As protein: CASSLVSGLNEQYF.